This T cell receptor beta chain was recovered during a study of blood T cell repertoires in COVID-19. Study overall: The samples span acute and convalescent COVID-19 from the United States, Italy and Spain. In each case, the material was cDNA or gDNA derived from T cells, B-cell-depleted T cells, or PBMCs.

In the study's own analysis: Amplification of reference gene primers was used by the study to estimate nucleated cell counts. Produced via immunoSEQ multiplex PCR; TCRdb's table is partial and in-frame only. V and J calls and clone size are given by that table; D and trimming were obtained from the DNA. This sample carries more than 65,000 clones, roughly 82% of them seen once, and the ten largest clones take less than 20%. V shed 5 bases, J shed 2 bases, and the junction held 5 bases outside the gene matches. The germline V gene encodes CDR1 SEHNR and CDR2 FQNEAQ (reference sequence). CDR3 length equals 16 residues.

The gene calls are TRBV7-9 and TRBJ2-2, with 10 bases matching TRBD2. Input material: peripheral blood. This sequence was found in a woman aged 80 or older with active or convalescent COVID-19. The CDR3 region is CASSPRTSGNTGELFF. As DNA, the CDR3 is TGTGCCAGCAGCCCACGGACTAGCGGAAACACCGGGGAGCTGTTTTTT.